The next 19 T cell receptor beta chains were all read from a single sample in a study of glioma-infiltrating T cells. Using RNA template, CDR3s of TCR alpha and beta were amplified with iRepertoire arm-PCR. TCRdb reprocessed the multiplex PCR reads via MiXCR and lists one record per CDR3 protein. The sample gives some 99,000 distinct CDR3 sequences, about 25% of which show up once; 35% is in the top ten. The sequencing sample was made of glioma tissue, nonneoplastic brain tissue, or PBMCs (not recorded which). All receptors derive from a human donor with low-grade glioma or glioblastoma, undergoing nonglioma brain surgery, or in good health (not recorded which).

The V and J genes are TRBV7-3 and TRBJ1-1; 7 nucleotides agree with TRBD1. This CDR3 is built from 15 residues. From germline, CDR1 is SGHTA and CDR2 FQGTGA. V lost 4 bases to trimming and J lost 3 bases; unmatched junction nucleotides: 8. CDR3 bases: TGTGCCAGCAGCTCCCACAGGGGCCCAGACACTGAAGCTTTCTTT. Protein product: CASSSHRGPDTEAFF.

V is TRBV5-1 and J is TRBJ2-7; D remains unclear. Trimming left V 4 bases short and J 1 base short, with 18 bases between. This CDR3 has 16 residues. Germline V gene lookup returns CDR1 SGHRS and CDR2 YFSETQ. The CDR3 sequence is CASSPSISAKSYEQYF. The CDR3 coding sequence is TGCGCCAGCAGCCCCTCGATATCCGCAAAATCCTACGAGCAGTACTTC.

This clonotype was counted at least ten times. The chain is built from TRBV5-1 and TRBJ1-1, with D uncertain. Trimming took off 5 bases at V and 6 bases at J, with 17 bases between the two ends. This CDR3 region has 14 residues. Germline CDR1 SGHRS, CDR2 YFSETQ. CDR3 sequence: CASSPSPTGSEAFF. The CDR3 DNA is TGCGCCAGCAGTCCAAGTCCGACCGGCTCTGAAGCTTTCTTT.

This clonotype appeared many times. The chain uses TRBV20-1 and TRBJ1-3; TRBD1 agrees at 8 bases. Germline trimming cut 5 bases from V and 4 bases from J; bases unmatched to any gene: 7. CDR3 size: 14 residues. Looked up from germline, CDR1 is DFQATT and CDR2 is SNEGSKA (reference sequence). The CDR3 sequence is CSAPDRVLGNTIYF. In nucleotides, the CDR3 is TGCAGTGCTCCGGACAGGGTCCTCGGAAACACCATATATTTT.

This clonotype appeared a single time. A much larger clone differs from this one at a single base, so this may be a read error. V is TRBV4-1 and J is TRBJ1-1; D is uncertain. Per germline, CDR1 MGHRA and CDR2 YSYEKL. CDR3 length: 16 residues. The CDR3: CASGQDRGSMNTEAFF. CDR3 nucleotide sequence: TGCGCCAGCGGCCAAGATCGTGGTAGCATGAACACTGAAGCTTTCTTT.

This clonotype was counted at least ten times. The V gene is TRBV28, the J gene TRBJ1-5; D is undetermined. Trimming took 7 bases from V and 0 from J, leaving 10 bases between them. CDR3 length: 14 amino acids. The V gene's germline CDR1 is MDHEN and CDR2 SYDVKM. CDR3 DNA sequence: TGTGCCAGCAACCAGGATTATAGCAATCAGCCCCAGCATTTT. Residues: CASNQDYSNQPQHF. The whole variable domain, remainder taken from reference TRBV28 and TRBJ1-5, is DVKVTQSSRYLVKRTGEKVFLECVQDMDHENMFWYRQDPGLGLRLIYFSYDVKMKEKGDIPEGYSVSREKKERFSLILESASTNQTSMYLCASNQDYSNQPQHFGDGTRLSIL.

This clonotype has ten or more counts. The rearrangement uses TRBV28 and TRBJ2-2; TRBD2 aligns across 10 bases. V dropped 2 bases and J dropped 0; count of bases not matched to a gene: 3. Germline V gene data show CDR1 as MDHEN and CDR2 as SYDVKM. This CDR3 region has 17 residues. This CDR3 is CASSLRLAGANTGELFF. The CDR3 DNA reads TGTGCCAGCAGTTTAAGGCTAGCGGGAGCGAACACCGGGGAGCTGTTTTTT.

This clonotype showed up just a few times. A single base separates this from a much larger clone, so it may be a read error. CDR3 region: CASSLQDRGNTIYF. DNA of the CDR3: TGTGCCAGCAGCTTACAGGATAGAGGAAACACCATATATTTT. The chain combines TRBV7-2 with TRBJ1-3; D is undetermined. The ends were cut back, 2 bases at V and 4 bases at J, with 9 bases in the middle. CDR1 and CDR2 (germline): SGHTA, FQGNSA. This CDR3 contains 14 residues.

This clonotype was recorded at least ten times. J is TRBJ2-1 and V is TRBV18; tentative D call: TRBD1 (6 bases). CDR1 is KGHSH, CDR2 LQKENI, per germline. V lost 6 bases to trimming and J lost 3 bases, with 9 bases between them. The CDR3 is made up of 13 amino acids. Here the CDR3 reads CASSSDSYNEQFF. As DNA, the CDR3 is TGTGCCAGCTCCTCGGACAGCTACAATGAGCAGTTCTTC.

This clonotype was seen at least ten times. This chain uses TRBV20-1 with TRBJ2-7; TRBD1 agrees at 9 bases. Germline CDR1 and CDR2: DFQATT and SNEGSKA (reference sequence). The CDR3 spans 15 residues. Losses at the gene ends were 1 base for V and 2 bases for J; bases not matched to a gene: 6. As DNA, the CDR3 is TGCAGTGCTAGAGTAGGACAGGGGCCTACCTACGAGCAGTACTTC. Translated: CSARVGQGPTYEQYF.

In its sample, this clonotype was seen many times. The chain uses TRBV6-2 or TRBV6-3 and TRBJ2-1; D is ambiguous. V lost 0 bases, J lost 4 bases, and 13 bases lay in between. This CDR3 has 16 residues. CDR1 and CDR2 from the germline V gene are MNHEY and SVGEGT. The CDR3 here is CASSYSQQKPYNEQFF. CDR3 bases: TGTGCCAGCAGTTACTCCCAACAGAAGCCTTACAATGAGCAGTTCTTC.

Many counts were recorded for this clonotype. The V and J genes are TRBV6-2 or TRBV6-3 and TRBJ1-1, with a tentative D call TRBD1 (5 bases). The CDR3 spans 14 residues. Germline lookup yields CDR1 MNHEY and CDR2 SVGEGT. The V end lost 7 bases, the J end lost 0 bases, and 12 bases lay between the germline ends. CDR3 sequence: CASIGGGMNTEAFF. CDR3 sequence (DNA): TGTGCCAGCATCGGGGGAGGGATGAACACTGAAGCTTTCTTT.

This clonotype appeared many times. The chain carries TRBV2 and TRBJ2-7, with TRBD1 identical over 10 bases. The length of the CDR3 is 14 residues. Germline V gene data show CDR1 as SNHLY and CDR2 as FYNNEI. Losses at the gene ends were 10 bases for V and 0 bases for J; bases not matched to a gene: 6. The chain's CDR3 is CANVGQGSSYEQYF. CDR3 coding DNA: TGTGCCAACGTGGGACAGGGGAGCTCCTACGAGCAGTACTTC. Variable domain in full (rest from reference TRBV2 and TRBJ2-7): EPEVTQTPSHQVTQMGQEVILRCVPISNHLYFYWYRQILGQKVEFLVSFYNNEISEKSEIFDDQFSVERPDGSNFTLKIRSTKLEDSAMYFCANVGQGSSYEQYFGPGTRLTVT.

The genes are TRBV11-2 and TRBJ2-1, with D perhaps matching TRBD1 or TRBD2 (7 bases each). Germline-derived CDR1 and CDR2 are SGHAT and FQNNGV. The CDR3 length is 17 residues. Trimming stripped 1 base from V and 7 bases from J, with 20 bases between. The CDR3 spells CASSLAFRGQGGNEQFF. CDR3 DNA: TGTGCCAGCAGCTTAGCATTCCGGGGGCAGGGGGGGAATGAGCAGTTCTTC.

With regard to this clonotype: A much larger clone differs from this one at a single base, so this may be a read error. This chain uses TRBV19 with TRBJ2-1; 11 positions match TRBD2. V shed 7 bases, J shed 2 bases, and the junction held 19 bases outside the gene matches. The germline CDR1 and CDR2 sequences are LNHDA and SQIVND (reference sequence). This CDR3 is built from 20 residues. CDR3 coding DNA: TGTGCCAGTACACCCCGGGGCATTAGCGGGGGGGCCTACCCCTACAATGAGCAGTTCTTC. It encodes CASTPRGISGGAYPYNEQFF.

The chain combines TRBV6-5 with TRBJ2-5, with TRBD2 matching over 10 bases. The end of the DNA aligns better with TRBJ2-1, so the J call may be wrong. This CDR3 spans 18 amino acids. Germline V CDR1 and CDR2: MNHEY, SVGAGI. The CDR3 is CASSYRRKLAGFTDTQFF. As DNA, the CDR3 is TGTGCCAGCAGTTACCGAAGGAAACTAGCGGGATTCACAGATACGCAGTTCTTC.

In this sample, this clonotype turned up many times. A junction end diverges from the germline sequence, so it may reflect a read error. The chain links TRBV7-9 to TRBJ2-5; no reliable D call. Germline CDR1 and CDR2: SEHNR and FQNEAQ (reference sequence). This CDR3 spans 12 amino acids. DNA for the CDR3: TGTGCCAGCAGCTTAGAACGGTCTAATAAACACTTC. This translates into CASSLERSNKHF.

Concerning this clonotype itself: A read error may be the cause here, since a much bigger clone is one base away. This CDR3 fails to terminate in the conserved phenylalanine or tryptophan, so it likely reflects a read error. The rearrangement joins TRBV4-1 to TRBJ2-1; D ambiguous. The CDR3 totals 15 residues. Looked up from germline, CDR1 is MGHRA and CDR2 is YSYEKL. The V end lost 0 bases, the J end lost 10 bases, and 16 bases lay between the germline ends. The CDR3 sequence: CASSQEPNLSGEQFL. The DNA of the CDR3 is TGCGCCAGCAGCCAAGAGCCGAACCTTTCAGGAGAGCAGTTCCTC.

The sample holds many counts of this clonotype. The chain joins TRBV3-1 to TRBJ2-1; 10 nucleotides align to TRBD1. Trimming took 1 base from V and 7 from J; bases not matched to a gene: 7. The CDR3 is 16 amino acids. Germline CDR1 and CDR2: LGHDT and YNNKEL (reference sequence). In DNA form, the CDR3 reads TGTGCCAGCAGCCAAGTTGCCCGGGACAGGGGAAATGAGCAGTTCTTC. Protein: CASSQVARDRGNEQFF.